This is a list of T cell receptor beta chains from one sample in a study of blood T cell repertoires in COVID-19. Sequencing used immunoSEQ multiplex PCR; TCRdb keeps in-frame clones, though not all of them. The sample has fewer than 250,000 clones; 84% are singletons. Source material: peripheral blood. These receptors were collected from a middle-aged man with acute or convalescent COVID-19. Both conserved end residues are trimmed from each CDR3. Each record gives: clone size, J gene, V gene, CDR3 length, CDR3 protein. Size values are once, few and many counts, or a class for expanded clones, and some rows have none.

clone size: NA
J gene: TRBJ1-2
V gene: TRBV19
CDR3 length: 12
CDR3 protein: ASSMGTGGYGYT

clone size: NA
J gene: TRBJ1-5
V gene: TRBV27
CDR3 length: 15
CDR3 protein: ASSFLFLEGGSQPQH

clone size: NA
J gene: TRBJ2-3
V gene: TRBV6-5
CDR3 length: 13
CDR3 protein: ASSLERGGSVTQY

clone size: NA
J gene: TRBJ2-7
V gene: TRBV11-2
CDR3 length: 11
CDR3 protein: ASSPGMGYEQY

clone size: NA
J gene: TRBJ1-5
V gene: TRBV6-2/TRBV6-3
CDR3 length: 13
CDR3 protein: ASSYSRGQVQPQH

clone size: once
J gene: TRBJ1-4
V gene: TRBV4-1
CDR3 length: 13
CDR3 protein: ASSQARATNEKLF

clone size: NA
J gene: TRBJ2-1
V gene: TRBV5-1
CDR3 length: 13
CDR3 protein: ASSLGASSYNEQF

clone size: NA
J gene: TRBJ2-2
V gene: TRBV30
CDR3 length: 12
CDR3 protein: AWSVLGRTGELF

clone size: NA
J gene: TRBJ1-1
V gene: TRBV7-6
CDR3 length: 14
CDR3 protein: ASSLFGGQGKTEAF

clone size: NA
J gene: TRBJ1-1
V gene: TRBV11-3
CDR3 length: 15
CDR3 protein: ASSLDRDTMTNGEAF

clone size: NA
J gene: TRBJ2-7
V gene: TRBV30
CDR3 length: 11
CDR3 protein: AWRKAGNYEQY

clone size: NA
J gene: TRBJ2-1
V gene: TRBV7-6
CDR3 length: 15
CDR3 protein: ASSPTLAESSYNEQF

clone size: NA
J gene: TRBJ2-5
V gene: TRBV30
CDR3 length: 15
CDR3 protein: AWSITDRGLLLETQY

clone size: NA
J gene: TRBJ2-1
V gene: TRBV27
CDR3 length: 19
CDR3 protein: ASSLLDVGTSGGASYNEQF

clone size: NA
J gene: TRBJ1-2
V gene: TRBV20-1
CDR3 length: 9
CDR3 protein: SAREEYGYT

clone size: once
J gene: TRBJ1-1
V gene: TRBV5-1
CDR3 length: 11
CDR3 protein: ASSLKSDTEAF

clone size: NA
J gene: TRBJ2-7
V gene: TRBV18
CDR3 length: 12
CDR3 protein: ASSSGTGVREQY

clone size: NA
J gene: TRBJ1-6
V gene: TRBV9
CDR3 length: 14
CDR3 protein: ASSDRSSSYNSPLH

clone size: NA
J gene: TRBJ2-5
V gene: TRBV7-3
CDR3 length: 13
CDR3 protein: ASSLTRTGTETQY

clone size: few
J gene: TRBJ2-5
V gene: TRBV6-6
CDR3 length: 11
CDR3 protein: ASTQGRQETQY

clone size: NA
J gene: TRBJ2-7
V gene: TRBV11-3
CDR3 length: 15
CDR3 protein: ASSYSGTSGRDYEQY

clone size: NA
J gene: TRBJ1-2
V gene: TRBV6-5
CDR3 length: 12
CDR3 protein: ASRRDRVIGGYT

clone size: NA
J gene: TRBJ1-4
V gene: TRBV28
CDR3 length: 8
CDR3 protein: ATAGEKLF

clone size: NA
J gene: TRBJ2-1
V gene: TRBV11-3
CDR3 length: 13
CDR3 protein: ASSLALAGEGEQF

clone size: NA
J gene: TRBJ2-5
V gene: TRBV5-1
CDR3 length: 14
CDR3 protein: ASSVRGLGMGETQY

clone size: NA
J gene: TRBJ1-5
V gene: TRBV24-1
CDR3 length: 12
CDR3 protein: ATSDHRKNQPQH

clone size: NA
J gene: TRBJ1-5
V gene: TRBV7-2
CDR3 length: 12
CDR3 protein: ASSSDDRNQPQH

clone size: NA
J gene: TRBJ2-1
V gene: TRBV27
CDR3 length: 13
CDR3 protein: ASRIAGAPYNEQF

clone size: NA
J gene: TRBJ1-2
V gene: TRBV6-5
CDR3 length: 11
CDR3 protein: ASRLQGALGYT

clone size: few
J gene: TRBJ1-6
V gene: TRBV9
CDR3 length: 14
CDR3 protein: ASSGTGGAYNSPLH

clone size: NA
J gene: TRBJ2-2
V gene: TRBV7-3
CDR3 length: 15
CDR3 protein: ASRNGLGRSNTGELF

clone size: NA
J gene: TRBJ1-1
V gene: TRBV28
CDR3 length: 8
CDR3 protein: ASRDREAF

clone size: NA
J gene: TRBJ2-3
V gene: TRBV12-5
CDR3 length: 12
CDR3 protein: ASGLRLAPDTQY

clone size: NA
J gene: TRBJ2-3
V gene: TRBV5-1
CDR3 length: 14
CDR3 protein: ASSLGTGPDTDTQY

clone size: NA
J gene: TRBJ1-1
V gene: TRBV2
CDR3 length: 11
CDR3 protein: ASRVGVSTEAF

clone size: once
J gene: TRBJ1-5
V gene: TRBV21-1
CDR3 length: 13
CDR3 protein: ASRGTGDSNQPQH

clone size: NA
J gene: TRBJ1-2
V gene: TRBV15
CDR3 length: 12
CDR3 protein: ATSSGGQHYGYT

clone size: NA
J gene: TRBJ2-2
V gene: TRBV27
CDR3 length: 15
CDR3 protein: ASSSTSGGAYTGELF

clone size: few
J gene: TRBJ1-4
V gene: TRBV18
CDR3 length: 13
CDR3 protein: ASSPGQSMNEKLF

clone size: NA
J gene: TRBJ2-3
V gene: TRBV19
CDR3 length: 13
CDR3 protein: ASSIAGAGTDTQY

clone size: NA
J gene: TRBJ2-1
V gene: TRBV28
CDR3 length: 12
CDR3 protein: ASSMTSGSGEQF

clone size: NA
J gene: TRBJ2-3
V gene: TRBV30
CDR3 length: 14
CDR3 protein: AWSVLLAGGRDTQY

clone size: NA
J gene: TRBJ2-7
V gene: TRBV7-9
CDR3 length: 13
CDR3 protein: ASSPDRGRTYEQY

clone size: NA
J gene: TRBJ1-1
V gene: TRBV3-1/TRBV3-2
CDR3 length: 13
CDR3 protein: ASSHQGQGHTEAF

clone size: NA
J gene: TRBJ1-5
V gene: TRBV6-5
CDR3 length: 14
CDR3 protein: ASSWGGLYSNQPQH

clone size: NA
J gene: TRBJ1-2
V gene: TRBV7-3
CDR3 length: 14
CDR3 protein: ASSPGIQQGAVGYT

clone size: NA
J gene: TRBJ2-7
V gene: TRBV28
CDR3 length: 13
CDR3 protein: ASRVSISGSYEQY

clone size: NA
J gene: TRBJ1-5
V gene: TRBV6-6
CDR3 length: 14
CDR3 protein: ASSGLAGTGNQPQH

clone size: once
J gene: TRBJ1-1
V gene: TRBV9
CDR3 length: 15
CDR3 protein: ASSPHPSTARNTEAF

clone size: NA
J gene: TRBJ2-7
V gene: TRBV15
CDR3 length: 13
CDR3 protein: ATSRGRQGSDEQY

clone size: NA
J gene: TRBJ1-1
V gene: TRBV14
CDR3 length: 12
CDR3 protein: ASSSWRKGAEAF

clone size: NA
J gene: TRBJ2-7
V gene: TRBV10-3
CDR3 length: 12
CDR3 protein: AISDPDRGYEQY

clone size: once
J gene: TRBJ2-1
V gene: TRBV3-1/TRBV3-2
CDR3 length: 13
CDR3 protein: ASSQVLRSYNEQF

clone size: NA
J gene: TRBJ1-2
V gene: TRBV7-9
CDR3 length: 13
CDR3 protein: AIRTGNLLNYGYT

clone size: once
J gene: TRBJ2-5
V gene: TRBV30
CDR3 length: 13
CDR3 protein: AWRRPLAGGETQY

clone size: NA
J gene: TRBJ1-3
V gene: TRBV7-8
CDR3 length: 16
CDR3 protein: ASSPYPTGSDPGNTIY

clone size: NA
J gene: TRBJ2-3
V gene: TRBV5-1
CDR3 length: 12
CDR3 protein: ASSLGTPTDTQY